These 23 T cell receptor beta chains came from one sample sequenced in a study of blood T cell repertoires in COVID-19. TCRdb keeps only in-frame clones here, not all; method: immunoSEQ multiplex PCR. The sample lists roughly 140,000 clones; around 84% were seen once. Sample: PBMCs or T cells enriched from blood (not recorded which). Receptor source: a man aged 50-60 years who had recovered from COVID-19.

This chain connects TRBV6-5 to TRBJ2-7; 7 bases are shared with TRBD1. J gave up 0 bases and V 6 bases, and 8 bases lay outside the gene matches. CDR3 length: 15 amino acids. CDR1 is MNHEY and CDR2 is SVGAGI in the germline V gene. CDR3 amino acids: CASRTDRRSSYEQYF. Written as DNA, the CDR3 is TGTGCCAGCAGGACGGACAGGAGGAGCTCCTACGAGCAGTACTTC.

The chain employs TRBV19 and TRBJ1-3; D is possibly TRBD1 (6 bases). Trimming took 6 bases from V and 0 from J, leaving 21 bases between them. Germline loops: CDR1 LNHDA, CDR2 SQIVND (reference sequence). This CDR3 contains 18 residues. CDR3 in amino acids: CASSPTWAGVNSGNTIYF. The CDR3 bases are TGTGCCAGTAGCCCAACGTGGGCAGGGGTAAACTCTGGAAACACCATATATTTT.

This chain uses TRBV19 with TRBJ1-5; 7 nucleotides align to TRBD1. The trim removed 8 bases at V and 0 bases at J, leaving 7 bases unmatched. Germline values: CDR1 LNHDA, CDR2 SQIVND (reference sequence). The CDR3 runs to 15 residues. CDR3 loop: CASSDRAISNQPQHF. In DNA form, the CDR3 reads TGTGCCAGTTCTGACAGGGCGATTAGCAATCAGCCCCAGCATTTT.

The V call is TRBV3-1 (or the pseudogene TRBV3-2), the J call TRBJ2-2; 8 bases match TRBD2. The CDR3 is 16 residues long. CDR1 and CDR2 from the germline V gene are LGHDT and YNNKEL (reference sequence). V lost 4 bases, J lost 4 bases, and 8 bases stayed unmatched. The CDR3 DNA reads TGTGCCAGCAGCCGGAGTAGCGGGGAGGGCACCGGGGAGCTGTTTTTT. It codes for CASSRSSGEGTGELFF.

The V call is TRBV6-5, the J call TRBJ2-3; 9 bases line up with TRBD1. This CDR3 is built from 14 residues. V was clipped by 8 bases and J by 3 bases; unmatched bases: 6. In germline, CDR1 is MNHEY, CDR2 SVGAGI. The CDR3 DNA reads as TGTGCCAGCCTACAGGGGGCTTGGACAGATACGCAGTATTTT. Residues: CASLQGAWTDTQYF.

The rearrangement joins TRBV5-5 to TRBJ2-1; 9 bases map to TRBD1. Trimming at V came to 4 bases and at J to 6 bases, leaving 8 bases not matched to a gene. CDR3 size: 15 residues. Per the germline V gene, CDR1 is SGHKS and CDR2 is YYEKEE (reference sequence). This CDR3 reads CASSPTGGYRNEQFF. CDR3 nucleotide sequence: TGTGCCAGCAGCCCCACAGGGGGCTACCGCAATGAGCAGTTCTTC.

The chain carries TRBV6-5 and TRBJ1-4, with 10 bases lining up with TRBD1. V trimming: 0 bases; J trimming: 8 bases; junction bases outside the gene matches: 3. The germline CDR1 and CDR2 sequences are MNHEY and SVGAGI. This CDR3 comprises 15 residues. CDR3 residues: CASSYSGTGDEKLFF. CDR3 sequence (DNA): TGTGCCAGCAGTTACTCCGGGACAGGGGACGAAAAACTGTTTTTT.

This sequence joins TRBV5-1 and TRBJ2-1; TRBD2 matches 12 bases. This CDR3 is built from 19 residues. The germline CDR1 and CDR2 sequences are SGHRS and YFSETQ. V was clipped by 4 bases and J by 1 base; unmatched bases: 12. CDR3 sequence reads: CASSPGSLAGGMSYNEQFF. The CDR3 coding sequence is TGCGCCAGCAGCCCCGGCTCTCTAGCGGGGGGGATGTCCTACAATGAGCAGTTCTTC.

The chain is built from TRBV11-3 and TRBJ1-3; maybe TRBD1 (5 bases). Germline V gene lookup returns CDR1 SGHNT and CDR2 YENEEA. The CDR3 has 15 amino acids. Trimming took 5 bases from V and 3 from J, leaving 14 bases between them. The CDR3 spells CASSTGQGLGNTIYF. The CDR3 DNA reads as TGTGCCAGCAGCACAGGCCAGGGACTTGGAAACACCATATATTTT.

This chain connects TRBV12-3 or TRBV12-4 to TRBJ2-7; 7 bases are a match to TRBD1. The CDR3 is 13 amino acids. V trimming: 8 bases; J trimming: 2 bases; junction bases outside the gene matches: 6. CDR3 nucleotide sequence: TGTGCCAGCGGACCCGACAGGGCCTACGAGCAGTACTTC. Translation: CASGPDRAYEQYF.

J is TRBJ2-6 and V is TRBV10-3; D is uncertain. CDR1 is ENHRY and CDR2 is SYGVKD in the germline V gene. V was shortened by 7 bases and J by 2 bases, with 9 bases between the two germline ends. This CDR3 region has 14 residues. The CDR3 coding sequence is TGTGCCATCAACCAGGATACTGGGGCCAACGTCCTGACTTTC. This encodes CAINQDTGANVLTF.

The CDR3 region is CASRQGDGNTIYF. The CDR3 DNA is TGCGCCAGCAGGCAGGGGGATGGAAACACCATATATTTT. This sequence joins TRBV5-1 and TRBJ1-3, with 7 bases fitting TRBD1. The V segment lost 5 bases and the J segment 3 bases; nucleotides outside the gene matches: 2. CDR1 SGHRS and CDR2 YFSETQ come from the germline V gene. The CDR3 spans 13 residues.

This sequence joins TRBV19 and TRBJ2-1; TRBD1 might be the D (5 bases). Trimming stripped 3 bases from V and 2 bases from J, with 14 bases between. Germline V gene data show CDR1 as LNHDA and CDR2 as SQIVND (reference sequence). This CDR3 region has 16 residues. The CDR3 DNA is TGTGCCAGTAGTATCCAGGCAGGGCGCGCCTACAATGAGCAGTTCTTC. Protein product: CASSIQAGRAYNEQFF.

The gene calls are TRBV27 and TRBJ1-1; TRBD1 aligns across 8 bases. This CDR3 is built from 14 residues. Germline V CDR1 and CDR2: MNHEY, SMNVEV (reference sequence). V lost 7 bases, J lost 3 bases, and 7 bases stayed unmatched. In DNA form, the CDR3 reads TGTGCCAGCACCCGCGGACAGGGTGACACTGAAGCTTTCTTT. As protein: CASTRGQGDTEAFF.

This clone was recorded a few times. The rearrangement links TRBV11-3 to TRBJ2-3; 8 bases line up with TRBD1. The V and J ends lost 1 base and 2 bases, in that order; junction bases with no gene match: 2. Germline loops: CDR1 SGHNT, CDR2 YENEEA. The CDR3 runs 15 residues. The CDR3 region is CASSLGTGHTDTQYF. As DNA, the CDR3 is TGTGCCAGCAGCTTAGGGACAGGGCACACAGATACGCAGTATTTT.

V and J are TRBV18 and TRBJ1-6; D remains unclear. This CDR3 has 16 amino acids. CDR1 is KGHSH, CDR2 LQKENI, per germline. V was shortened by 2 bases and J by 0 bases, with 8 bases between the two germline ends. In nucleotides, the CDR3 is TGTGCCAGCTCACCAACGGGAAGCTCCTATAATTCACCCCTCCACTTT. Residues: CASSPTGSSYNSPLHF.

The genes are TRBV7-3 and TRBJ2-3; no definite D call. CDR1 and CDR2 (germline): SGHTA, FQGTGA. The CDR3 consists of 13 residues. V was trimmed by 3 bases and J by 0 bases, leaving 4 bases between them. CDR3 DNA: TGTGCCAGCAGCTTTTTAAGCACAGATACGCAGTATTTT. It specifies CASSFLSTDTQYF. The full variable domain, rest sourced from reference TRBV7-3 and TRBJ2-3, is GAGVSQTPSNKVTEKGKYVELRCDPISGHTALYWYRQSLGQGPEFLIYFQGTGAADDSGLPNDRFFAVRPEGSVSTLKIQRTERGDSAVYLCASSFLSTDTQYFGPGTRLTVL.

The CDR3: CASRERATGYEQYF. The CDR3 region has the DNA TGTGCCAGCAGAGAGAGGGCCACCGGCTACGAGCAGTACTTC. The genes are TRBV2 and TRBJ2-7, with D tentatively TRBD2 (5 bases). Germline V gives CDR1 SNHLY, CDR2 FYNNEI. The CDR3 sequence is 14 residues long. Trimming pared 6 bases from V and 3 bases from J, leaving 15 bases between.

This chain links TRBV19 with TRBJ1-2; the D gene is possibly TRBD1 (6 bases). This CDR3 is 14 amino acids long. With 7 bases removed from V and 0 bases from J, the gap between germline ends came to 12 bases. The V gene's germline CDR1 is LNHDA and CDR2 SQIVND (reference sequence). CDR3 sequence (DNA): TGTGCCAGTAAAAAGGACAGCTCTAACTATGGCTACACCTTC. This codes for CASKKDSSNYGYTF.

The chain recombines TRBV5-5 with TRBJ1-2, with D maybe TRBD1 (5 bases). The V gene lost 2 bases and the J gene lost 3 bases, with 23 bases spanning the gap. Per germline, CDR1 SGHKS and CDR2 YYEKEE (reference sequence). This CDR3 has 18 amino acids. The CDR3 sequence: CASSFRSSGSGGDYGYTF. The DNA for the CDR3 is TGTGCCAGCAGCTTCCGTTCCTCGGGATCTGGGGGGGACTATGGCTACACCTTC.

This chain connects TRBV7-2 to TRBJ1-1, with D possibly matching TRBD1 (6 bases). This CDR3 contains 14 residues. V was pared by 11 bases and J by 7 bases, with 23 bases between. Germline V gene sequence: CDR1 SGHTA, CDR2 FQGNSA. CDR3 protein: CASPPSGGLGEAFF. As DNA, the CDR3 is TGTGCCTCTCCCCCCTCCGGGGGGCTGGGTGAAGCTTTCTTT.

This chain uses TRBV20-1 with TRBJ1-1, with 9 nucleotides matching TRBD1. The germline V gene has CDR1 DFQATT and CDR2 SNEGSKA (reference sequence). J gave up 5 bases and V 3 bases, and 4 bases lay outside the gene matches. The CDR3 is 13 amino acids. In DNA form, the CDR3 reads TGCAGTGCTAGTGAACAGGGGGCTACTGAAGCTTTCTTT. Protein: CSASEQGATEAFF.

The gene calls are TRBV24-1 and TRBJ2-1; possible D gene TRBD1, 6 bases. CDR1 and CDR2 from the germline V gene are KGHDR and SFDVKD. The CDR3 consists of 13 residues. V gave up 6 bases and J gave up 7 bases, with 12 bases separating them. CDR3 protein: CATSRGSGNEQFF. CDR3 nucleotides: TGTGCCACCAGTAGGGGGTCGGGAAATGAGCAGTTCTTC.